The clone carrying this T cell receptor (beta chain) was counted a few times. Its specificity is unknown. The sample originates from a study of cytomegalovirus exposure and HLA in healthy donors. Findings and caveats of the study: The study reported that TCR beta sequences accurately predicted HLA-A and HLA-B alleles in most subjects.

Germline CDR1 reads SGHTS; CDR2 reads YDEGEE. This CDR3 is 17 amino acids long. The germline V and J ends were trimmed by 0 bases and 0 bases, with 13 bases remaining between them. 60 Vbeta and 13 Jbeta primers were used in PCR. Data came from immunoSEQ multiplex PCR; TCRdb stores just in-frame clones and leaves some out. Of fewer than 200,000 clones in the sample, approximately 71% were seen once. The sequence came from a girl between 5 and 17 years old in good health and CMV-seronegative. Material: PBMCs. The genes are TRBV5-8 and TRBJ2-1, with a possible D match to TRBD2 (5 bases). CDR3 nucleotides: TGTGCCAGCAGCTTGGGCCTCAGGAGGAGCTCCTACAATGAGCAGTTCTTC. Its protein is CASSLGLRRSSYNEQFF.